The 4 T cell receptor beta chains below all came from one sample that was sequenced in a study of cytomegalovirus exposure and HLA in healthy donors. PCR used 60 Vbeta primers and 13 Jbeta primers. The table came from immunoSEQ multiplex PCR; TCRdb's copy has only in-frame clones and leaves some out. Among 50,000 to 55,000 clones, about two thirds were seen once, and the ten largest hold 22%. Sample: PBMCs. These receptors all come from a woman between 50 and 59 years old in good health and CMV-seropositive.

This clone was detected a few times. The J gene is TRBJ1-5, the V gene TRBV4-1, with no clear D. The V end lost 0 bases, the J end lost 6 bases, and 6 bases lay between the germline ends. The CDR3 totals 13 residues. The germline V gene encodes CDR1 MGHRA and CDR2 YSYEKL. CDR3 amino acids: CASSQEMAQPQHF. The CDR3 coding sequence is TGCGCCAGCAGCCAAGAGATGGCTCAGCCCCAGCATTTT.

J is TRBJ2-5 and V is TRBV7-3, with TRBD2 matching 11 bases. The CDR3 contains 16 residues. From germline, CDR1 is SGHTA and CDR2 FQGTGA. V lost 5 bases and J lost 2; bases outside the gene matches: 7. The CDR3 bases are TGTGCCAGCAGCACAAGTGTAGCGGGGGGGCAAGAGACCCAGTACTTC. Amino acid sequence: CASSTSVAGGQETQYF. Based on the CDR3 plus reference TRBV7-3 and TRBJ2-5, the full variable domain is GAGVSQTPSNKVTEKGKYVELRCDPISGHTALYWYRQSLGQGPEFLIYFQGTGAADDSGLPNDRFFAVRPEGSVSTLKIQRTERGDSAVYLCASSTSVAGGQETQYFGPGTRLLVL.

V gene TRBV28 combines with J gene TRBJ2-3, with 8 bases identical to TRBD2. The CDR3 covers 16 residues. CDR1 is MDHEN and CDR2 is SYDVKM in the germline V gene. V was clipped by 5 bases and J by 5 bases; unmatched bases: 12. CDR3 in DNA: TGTGCCAGCAGTAGCACGAGCGGGAGCCTCGGAGATACGCAGTATTTT. Translation: CASSSTSGSLGDTQYF.

This rearrangement joins TRBV13 to TRBJ2-5; D not certain. This CDR3 contains 14 residues. The germline V gene has CDR1 PRHDT and CDR2 FYEKMQ (reference sequence). V lost 3 bases to trimming and J lost 7 bases, with 15 bases between them. The CDR3, as DNA: TGTGCCAGCAGCTTCGGTGGATTGCTAGGGACCCAGTACTTC. This sequence encodes CASSFGGLLGTQYF.